This entry lists 22 T cell receptor beta chains sequenced from one sample in a study of T cell responses to AZD1222 COVID-19 vaccine. Libraries were prepared by immunoSEQ multiplex PCR; TCRdb keeps only in-frame clonotypes and omits some of them. The sample lists 150,000 or so clones, 80% to 90% seen once, with 4.5% to 6% in the top ten. This sample comprised peripheral blood, obtained on day 0 of MenACWY control vaccination. The receptors here all came from an adult in good health.

This chain connects TRBV3-1 (or the pseudogene TRBV3-2) to TRBJ1-1; D is unclear. Per germline, CDR1 LGHDT and CDR2 YNNKEL (reference sequence). The CDR3 is 18 residues long. V gave up 3 bases and J gave up 0 bases, with 20 bases separating them. DNA of the CDR3: TGTGCCAGCAGCCATGAACTGGGAAGGGCGATCATGAACACTGAAGCTTTCTTT. This translates into CASSHELGRAIMNTEAFF.

The chain carries TRBV20-1 and TRBJ2-3, with D uncertain. The CDR3 contains 10 residues. Germline assignment: CDR1 DFQATT and CDR2 SNEGSKA (reference sequence). Trimming took off 6 bases at V and 10 bases at J, with 11 bases between the two ends. CDR3 amino acids: CSAYLAAQYF. CDR3 nucleotide sequence: TGCAGTGCCTACCTGGCGGCGCAGTATTTT.

V usage is TRBV6-6 and J usage is TRBJ2-2; the match to TRBD2 covers 12 bases. Losses at the gene ends were 5 bases for V and 0 bases for J; bases not matched to a gene: 19. In germline, CDR1 is MNHNY, CDR2 SVGAGI (reference sequence). The CDR3 is 22 amino acids. The DNA of the CDR3 is TGTGCCAGCAGTCGATCCCGGGTCTCACACGGACTAGCGGGGACGAACACCGGGGAGCTGTTTTTT. It translates to CASSRSRVSHGLAGTNTGELFF.

This sequence joins TRBV6-2 or TRBV6-3 and TRBJ1-2; 8 bases align to TRBD1. The CDR3 loop spans 14 amino acids. CDR1 MNHEY and CDR2 SVGEGT come from the germline V gene. With 5 bases clipped from V and 4 bases from J, the junction kept 6 bases outside the gene matches. CDR3 coding DNA: TGTGCCAGCAGTCCAGGGGGCTCCATCTATGGCTACACCTTC. It codes for CASSPGGSIYGYTF.

This chain uses TRBV28 with TRBJ1-6, with D possibly matching TRBD1 (5 bases). V was clipped by 2 bases and J by 15 bases, with 14 bases between them. The CDR3 covers 13 residues. In germline, CDR1 is MDHEN, CDR2 SYDVKM. The CDR3 here is CASSLGGPSLLHF. For the CDR3, the DNA is TGTGCCAGCAGTTTAGGGGGACCGAGCCTCCTCCACTTT. The full variable domain, in which reference TRBV28 and TRBJ1-6 provide the parts outside the CDR3, is DVKVTQSSRYLVKRTGEKVFLECVQDMDHENMFWYRQDPGLGLRLIYFSYDVKMKEKGDIPEGYSVSREKKERFSLILESASTNQTSMYLCASSLGGPSLLHFGNGTRLTVT.

The chain uses TRBV11-3 and TRBJ2-2; 9 positions agree with TRBD1. From germline, CDR1 is SGHNT and CDR2 YENEEA. V lost 5 bases and J lost 1; bases outside the gene matches: 2. This CDR3 region has 15 residues. The CDR3 DNA reads TGTGCCAGCAGCCGGGGACAGGGGAACACCGGGGAGCTGTTTTTT. Encoded protein: CASSRGQGNTGELFF.

The chain couples TRBV19 to TRBJ1-4; D call uncertain. Germline CDR1 is LNHDA and CDR2 is SQIVND (reference sequence). Trimming took off 5 bases at V and 8 bases at J, with 21 bases between the two ends. This CDR3 contains 16 residues. In DNA form, the CDR3 reads TGTGCCAGTAGTCTGCGGGCTCTCTCCCTCGGGGAAAAACTGTTTTTT. Protein product: CASSLRALSLGEKLFF.

V gene TRBV5-1 combines with J gene TRBJ2-5; TRBD2 is a possible D gene (5 bases). The CDR3 consists of 14 residues. The ends were cut back, 4 bases at V and 5 bases at J, with 15 bases in the middle. CDR1 is SGHRS and CDR2 is YFSETQ in the germline V gene. The chain's CDR3 is CASSQDWGDETQYF. CDR3 DNA sequence: TGCGCCAGCAGCCAGGACTGGGGTGATGAGACCCAGTACTTC.

This chain links TRBV6-2 or TRBV6-3 with TRBJ2-5; tentatively, D is TRBD1 (6 bases). The V gene's germline CDR1 is MNHEY and CDR2 SVGEGT. This CDR3 has 11 amino acids. The V gene lost 5 bases and the J gene lost 5 bases, with 6 bases spanning the gap. CDR3 loop: CASSRGETQYF. The CDR3, as DNA: TGTGCCAGCAGTAGGGGGGAGACCCAGTACTTC.

The V gene is TRBV3-1 (or the pseudogene TRBV3-2), the J gene TRBJ1-2, with TRBD1 identical over 8 bases. After removal of 5 bases from V and 7 bases from J, the junction contained 6 bases not matched to a gene. CDR1 LGHDT and CDR2 YNNKEL come from the germline V gene (reference sequence). The CDR3 totals 13 residues. The chain's CDR3 is CASSWDRFSGYTF. For the CDR3, the DNA is TGTGCCAGCAGCTGGGACAGGTTTTCTGGCTACACCTTC.

The chain joins TRBV15 to TRBJ1-5; D not resolved. The CDR3 covers 13 residues. Germline V gene data show CDR1 as LNHNV and CDR2 as YYDKDF (reference sequence). The germline V and J ends were trimmed by 5 bases and 5 bases, with 10 bases remaining between them. The CDR3 sequence: CATSEGGDQPQHF. The CDR3 coding sequence is TGTGCCACCAGCGAGGGAGGTGATCAGCCCCAGCATTTT. The full variable domain, with the rest looked up from reference TRBV15 and TRBJ1-5, is DAMVIQNPRYQVTQFGKPVTLSCSQTLNHNVMYWYQQKSSQAPKLLFHYYDKDFNNEADTPDNFQSRRPNTSFCFLDIRSPGLGDTAMYLCATSEGGDQPQHFGDGTRLSIL.

The V and J genes are TRBV6-1 and TRBJ2-4, with D perhaps TRBD2 (5 bases). Deletions cut 0 bases from V and 1 base from J, with 16 bases between. There are 18 residues in the CDR3. Germline assignment: CDR1 MNHNS and CDR2 SASEGT. CDR3 region: CASSEALTGYEAKNIQYF. CDR3 nucleotides: TGTGCCAGCAGTGAAGCGCTTACGGGATATGAGGCCAAAAACATTCAGTACTTC.

The rearrangement joins TRBV10-1 to TRBJ1-5; TRBD1 might be the D (5 bases). V was clipped by 0 bases and J by 14 bases, with 11 bases between them. The germline V gene encodes CDR1 WNHNN and CDR2 SYGVQD (reference sequence). This CDR3 is 12 amino acids long. Written as DNA, the CDR3 is TGCGCCAGCAGTGAGTCGCAGGGTGCGAAGCATTTT. Translating gives CASSESQGAKHF.

The chain carries TRBV5-1 and TRBJ1-4; 7 bases match TRBD1. This CDR3 has 14 amino acids. The germline gives CDR1 SGHRS, CDR2 YFSETQ. Unmatched junction bases numbered 4, after V lost 5 bases and J lost 3 bases. The CDR3: CASRPGGSNEKLFF. The DNA of the CDR3 is TGCGCCAGCAGGCCAGGGGGTTCTAATGAAAAACTGTTTTTT.

This clone was seen a single time. The V call is TRBV28, the J call TRBJ1-1, with D perhaps TRBD1 (5 bases). The V end was cut by 8 bases, the J end by 5 bases, with 15 bases between. CDR1 is MDHEN, CDR2 SYDVKM, per germline. The CDR3 sequence is 13 residues long. The CDR3 DNA follows: TGTGCCAGCCTACCTGGGGGAGGGACTGAAGCTTTCTTT. Translation: CASLPGGGTEAFF. The variable domain in full, with the rest retrieved from reference TRBV28 and TRBJ1-1, is DVKVTQSSRYLVKRTGEKVFLECVQDMDHENMFWYRQDPGLGLRLIYFSYDVKMKEKGDIPEGYSVSREKKERFSLILESASTNQTSMYLCASLPGGGTEAFFGQGTRLTVV.

The rearrangement joins TRBV6-5 to TRBJ1-6; the D is unclear. The ends were cut back, 6 bases at V and 9 bases at J, with 9 bases in the middle. Germline CDR1 MNHEY, CDR2 SVGAGI. The CDR3 totals 12 residues. The CDR3 region has the DNA TGTGCCAGCAGAGGAAACGTTTCACCCCTCCACTTT. This encodes CASRGNVSPLHF.

V gene TRBV7-3 combines with J gene TRBJ2-7; D is tentatively TRBD1 or TRBD2 (6 bases each). The ends were cut back, 3 bases at V and 2 bases at J, with 11 bases in the middle. CDR3 length: 14 amino acids. From germline, CDR1 is SGHTA and CDR2 FQGTGA. The CDR3 sequence is CASSLGGSTYEQYF. In DNA form, the CDR3 reads TGTGCCAGCAGCTTGGGGGGCTCGACCTACGAGCAGTACTTC.

J is TRBJ1-5 and V is TRBV5-1; D unclear. V shed 4 bases and J shed 2 bases, with 7 bases lying between them. Per germline, CDR1 SGHRS and CDR2 YFSETQ. CDR3 size: 13 residues. The CDR3 spells CASSPTGNQPQHF. The CDR3 bases are TGCGCCAGCAGCCCCACTGGCAATCAGCCCCAGCATTTT.

The chain joins TRBV5-4 to TRBJ1-3; D gene uncertain. CDR1 is SGHNT, CDR2 YYREEE, per germline (reference sequence). V gave up 0 bases and J gave up 4 bases, with 14 bases separating them. The CDR3 is made up of 16 amino acids. The CDR3 is CASSLGSGKAGNTIYF. The DNA for the CDR3 is TGTGCCAGCAGCTTGGGTTCTGGTAAAGCCGGAAACACCATATATTTT.

Here the CDR3 reads CASSYSQVVTEAFF. DNA of the CDR3: TGTGCCAGCAGTTACTCACAGGTTGTCACTGAAGCTTTCTTT. The chain combines TRBV6-2 or TRBV6-3 with TRBJ1-1, with D perhaps TRBD1 (5 bases). Germline V CDR1 and CDR2: MNHEY, SVGEGT. Deletions cut 0 bases from V and 4 bases from J, with 9 bases between. The CDR3 totals 14 residues.

V and J are TRBV7-9 and TRBJ1-4; tentatively, D is TRBD1 (5 bases). V was trimmed by 11 bases and J by 3 bases, leaving 13 bases between them. The CDR3 has 13 residues. The germline gives CDR1 SEHNR, CDR2 FQNEAQ (reference sequence). The CDR3 DNA reads TGTGCCTGCCCCGGGGCGGCTAATGAAAAACTGTTTTTT. It yields the protein CACPGAANEKLFF. Based on the CDR3 plus reference TRBV7-9 and TRBJ1-4, the full variable domain is DTGVSQNPRHKITKRGQNVTFRCDPISEHNRLYWYRQTLGQGPEFLTYFQNEAQLEKSRLLSDRFSAERPKGSFSTLEIQRTEQGDSAMYLCACPGAANEKLFFGSGTQLSVL.

This sequence joins TRBV5-1 and TRBJ2-1; 13 nucleotides line up with TRBD2. In germline, CDR1 is SGHRS, CDR2 YFSETQ. The CDR3 spans 20 residues. With 1 base clipped from V and 0 bases from J, the junction kept 10 bases outside the gene matches. The CDR3 sequence: CASSLPWTSGGHSSYNEQFF. The CDR3 coding sequence is TGCGCCAGCAGCTTGCCCTGGACTAGCGGGGGTCATAGCTCCTACAATGAGCAGTTCTTC.